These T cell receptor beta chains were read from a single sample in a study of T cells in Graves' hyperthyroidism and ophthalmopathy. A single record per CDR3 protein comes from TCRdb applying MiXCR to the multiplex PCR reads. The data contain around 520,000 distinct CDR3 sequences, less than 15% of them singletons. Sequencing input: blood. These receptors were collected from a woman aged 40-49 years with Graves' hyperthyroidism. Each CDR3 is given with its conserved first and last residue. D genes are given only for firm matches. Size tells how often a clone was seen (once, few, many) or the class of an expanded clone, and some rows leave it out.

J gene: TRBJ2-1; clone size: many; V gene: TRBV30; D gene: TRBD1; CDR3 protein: CAWQPGQGINEQFF; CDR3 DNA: TGTGCCTGGCAACCGGGACAGGGGATCAATGAGCAGTTCTTC
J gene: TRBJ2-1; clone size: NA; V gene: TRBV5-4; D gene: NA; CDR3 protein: CASTYGVTGSSYNEQFF; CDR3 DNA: TGTGCCAGCACTTATGGGGTGACGGGTAGCTCCTACAATGAGCAGTTCTTC
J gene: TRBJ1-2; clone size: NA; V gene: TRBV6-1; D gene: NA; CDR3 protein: CASIPTGQSNYGYTF; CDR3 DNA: TGTGCCTCTATTCCGACAGGACAATCTAACTATGGCTACACCTTC
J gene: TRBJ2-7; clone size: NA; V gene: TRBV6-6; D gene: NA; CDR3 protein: CASSYLAAQEIEQYF; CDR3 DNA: TGTGCCAGCAGTTACCTTGCGGCCCAAGAGATCGAGCAGTACTTC
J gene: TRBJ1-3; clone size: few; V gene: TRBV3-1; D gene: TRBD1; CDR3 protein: CASSHALRPGQGVIGNTIYF; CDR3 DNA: TGTGCCAGCAGCCACGCCCTTCGACCGGGACAGGGAGTAATCGGAAACACCATATATTTT
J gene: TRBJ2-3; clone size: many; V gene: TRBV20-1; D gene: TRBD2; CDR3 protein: CSAGGLAGTDTQYF; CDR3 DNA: TGCAGTGCTGGGGGACTAGCGGGCACAGATACGCAGTATTTT
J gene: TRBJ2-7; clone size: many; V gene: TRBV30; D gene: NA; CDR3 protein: CAWSPSYEQYF; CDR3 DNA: TGTGCCTGGAGTCCCTCCTACGAGCAGTACTTC
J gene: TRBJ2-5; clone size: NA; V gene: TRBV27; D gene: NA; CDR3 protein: CASSSGVVQTQYF; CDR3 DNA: TGTGCCAGCAGTTCAGGCGTCGTCCAGACCCAGTACTTC
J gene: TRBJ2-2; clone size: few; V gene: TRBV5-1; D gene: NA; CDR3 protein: CASSPFADSANTGELFF; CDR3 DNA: TGCGCCAGCAGTCCCTTTGCTGATTCCGCGAACACCGGGGAGCTGTTTTTT
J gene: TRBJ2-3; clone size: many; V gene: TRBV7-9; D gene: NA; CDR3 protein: CASSLRSGGSTDTQYF; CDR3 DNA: TGTGCCAGCAGCTTAAGGTCCGGCGGGAGCACAGATACGCAGTATTTT
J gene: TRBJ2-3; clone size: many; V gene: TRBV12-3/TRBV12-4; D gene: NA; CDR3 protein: CASSSGNRADTQYF; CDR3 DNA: TGTGCCAGCAGTTCCGGAAACAGAGCAGATACGCAGTATTTT
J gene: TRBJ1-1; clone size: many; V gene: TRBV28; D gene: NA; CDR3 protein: CASLKGTGEAFF; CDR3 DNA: TGTGCCAGTCTAAAGGGCACGGGTGAAGCTTTCTTT